The 24 T cell receptor beta chains below come from one sample, sequenced in a study of T cells after yellow fever vaccination (dated by TCRdb to between 2019 and 2020). The sample's treatment or condition label is to be understood as: live attenuated yellow fever vaccine strain. The method behind the library was 5' RACE. The sequencer was an Illumina NovaSeq 6000. The raw public reads went through TCRdb reprocessing: fastp at Q25, MiXCR clone calling, in-frame beta chains kept. Rows are unified per CDR3 protein, each entry keeping the most common DNA and genes. This sample is represented by hundreds of thousands of distinct CDR3 sequences; roughly a sixth of them were singletons. The top ten clonotypes cover 18% of the sample. The sample was PBMCs, taken before the yellow fever booster vaccination. The source is a man in his late teens or twenties who received the YFV17D yellow fever vaccine.

This chain links TRBV29-1 with TRBJ1-2; a weak D match, TRBD1 (6 bases). Germline V gene sequence: CDR1 SQVTM, CDR2 ANQGSEA. CDR3 length equals 12 residues. The V end lost 4 bases, the J end lost 8 bases, and 14 bases lay between the germline ends. This CDR3 reads CSVVWGAAGYTF. CDR3 nucleotides: TGCAGCGTTGTATGGGGGGCAGCGGGCTACACCTTC.

This clonotype was detected ten times or more. V and J are TRBV5-6 and TRBJ2-5; tentatively, D is TRBD1 (5 bases). This CDR3 has 14 amino acids. V lost 5 bases, J lost 1 base, and 12 bases lay in between. Germline V gives CDR1 SGHDT, CDR2 YYEEEE. CDR3 protein: CASSLWGSQETQYF. The CDR3 coding sequence is TGTGCCAGCAGTTTATGGGGCAGCCAAGAGACCCAGTACTTC.

In its sample, this clonotype was seen a few times. The genes are TRBV29-1 and TRBJ1-1; D may be TRBD1 (5 bases). CDR1 and CDR2 (germline): SQVTM, ANQGSEA. Between the trimmed V and J ends, which lost 4 bases and 3 bases, there was a span of 15 bases. The CDR3 has 14 residues. The CDR3 here is CSVVPGGGDTEAFF. CDR3 coding DNA: TGCAGCGTTGTCCCCGGGGGGGGGGACACTGAAGCTTTCTTT.

This clonotype was seen a handful of times. This chain uses TRBV23-1 with TRBJ2-7, with 9 bases lining up with TRBD1. TRBV23-1 is marked as an open reading frame, function uncertain. Unmatched junction bases numbered 6, after V lost 4 bases and J lost 2 bases. CDR3 length: 15 amino acids. CDR3 loop: CASSLRDRDAYEQYF. The CDR3 DNA sequence: TGCGCCAGCAGTCTCCGGGACAGGGACGCCTACGAGCAGTACTTC.

The chain recombines TRBV29-1 with TRBJ1-1; D may be TRBD1 (5 bases). The V gene's germline CDR1 is SQVTM and CDR2 ANQGSEA. The CDR3 runs to 16 residues. V lost 3 bases and J lost 0, with 17 bases in between. Here the CDR3 reads CSVDLRSQGLNTEAFF. The CDR3 region has the DNA TGCAGCGTTGACCTAAGGAGTCAGGGACTGAACACTGAAGCTTTCTTT.

The V gene is TRBV5-1, the J gene TRBJ1-5, with D perhaps TRBD1 (5 bases). Trimming shortened V by 2 bases and J by 3 bases, and 12 bases separated the two germline ends. CDR1 is SGHRS and CDR2 is YFSETQ in the germline V gene. The CDR3 totals 15 residues. CDR3 residues: CASSLLGDFNQPQHF. CDR3 in DNA: TGCGCCAGCAGCTTACTAGGGGATTTCAATCAGCCCCAGCATTTT.

This clonotype was seen ten or more times. The chain is built from TRBV12-3 or TRBV12-4 and TRBJ2-2; D possibly corresponds to TRBD2 (6 bases). The CDR3 totals 14 residues. V was shortened by 7 bases and J by 6 bases, with 15 bases between the two germline ends. The CDR3 coding sequence is TGTGCCAGCACCCCGAGCAGGAGGGCCGGGGAGCTGTTTTTT. Its protein is CASTPSRRAGELFF.

A few counts support this clonotype. This chain connects TRBV20-1 to TRBJ1-2; D is ambiguous. V was pared by 6 bases and J by 6 bases, with 14 bases between. Germline V gives CDR1 DFQATT, CDR2 SNEGSKA (reference sequence). The CDR3 loop spans 12 amino acids. CDR3 DNA: TGCAGTGCCCGTTCGGGGATCGATGGCTACACCTTC. Translated, it gives CSARSGIDGYTF.

This clonotype was counted once. V is TRBV5-1 and J is TRBJ2-3; 9 nucleotides match TRBD2. Germline CDR1 SGHRS, CDR2 YFSETQ. V gave up 1 base and J gave up 0 bases; unmatched junction bases: 6. This CDR3 is built from 17 residues. CDR3 protein: CASSLRVSGGSTDTQYF. The CDR3 DNA follows: TGCGCCAGCAGCTTGAGGGTTAGCGGGGGAAGCACAGATACGCAGTATTTT.

This clonotype was seen more than once but under ten times. CDR3 sequence: CSAREGGGAWEQYF. The CDR3 nucleotides are TGCAGTGCTAGAGAAGGCGGGGGGGCCTGGGAGCAGTACTTC. J is TRBJ2-7 and V is TRBV20-1; TRBD2 aligns across 9 bases. Germline V gene data show CDR1 as DFQATT and CDR2 as SNEGSKA (reference sequence). J was trimmed by 7 bases and V by 0 bases; bases with no gene match: 7. There are 14 residues in the CDR3.

This clonotype has more than one count but fewer than ten. DNA of the CDR3: TGCAGTGCTAGAGTCAGGGGGACCGGGGAGCTGTTTTTT. It translates to CSARVRGTGELFF. The chain couples TRBV20-1 to TRBJ2-2; 7 bases are shared with TRBD1. In germline, CDR1 is DFQATT, CDR2 SNEGSKA (reference sequence). This CDR3 has 13 amino acids. Germline trimming cut 1 base from V and 5 bases from J; bases unmatched to any gene: 1.

This clonotype was detected only a few times. Written as DNA, the CDR3 is TGCGCCAGTTTCGACACCCGCTCCTACAATGAGCAGTTCTTC. It codes for CASFDTRSYNEQFF. The chain employs TRBV5-1 and TRBJ2-1; D not resolved. Deletions cut 8 bases from V and 0 bases from J, with 12 bases between. From germline, CDR1 is SGHRS and CDR2 YFSETQ. CDR3 length equals 14 residues.

This clonotype was counted a few times. The chain carries TRBV20-1 and TRBJ1-3; D is unresolved. Germline CDR1 and CDR2: DFQATT and SNEGSKA (reference sequence). This CDR3 region has 14 residues. V lost 2 bases, J lost 0 bases, and 8 bases lay in between. The CDR3 loop reads CSARPDPSGNTIYF. The CDR3 DNA is TGCAGTGCTAGACCAGACCCCTCTGGAAACACCATATATTTT.

The chain carries TRBV20-1 and TRBJ2-1, with 7 bases lining up with TRBD1. This CDR3 contains 12 residues. Unmatched junction bases numbered 3, after V lost 6 bases and J lost 4 bases. Germline V CDR1 and CDR2: DFQATT, SNEGSKA (reference sequence). The CDR3 coding sequence is TGCAGTGCCGGGACAGTTTACAATGAGCAGTTCTTC. Protein: CSAGTVYNEQFF.

This clonotype was seen a few times. The rearrangement joins TRBV20-1 to TRBJ2-3; D remains ambiguous. Germline CDR1 and CDR2: DFQATT and SNEGSKA (reference sequence). V lost 0 bases and J 1 base, leaving 11 bases between the germline ends. This CDR3 spans 15 amino acids. The CDR3 is CSARDPVEGTDTQYF. The DNA of the CDR3 is TGCAGTGCTAGAGACCCAGTCGAAGGCACAGATACGCAGTATTTT.

This clonotype was picked up many times. The V call is TRBV29-1, the J call TRBJ2-5, with D unclear. Trimming removed 4 bases at V and 1 base at J, with 7 bases between. The CDR3 consists of 12 residues. Germline V gives CDR1 SQVTM, CDR2 ANQGSEA. The CDR3 reads CSVVPGQETQYF. The CDR3 DNA reads TGCAGCGTTGTGCCAGGCCAAGAGACCCAGTACTTC.

This clonotype was counted only a few times. This chain links TRBV5-1 with TRBJ2-2, with D hard to call. The V gene's germline CDR1 is SGHRS and CDR2 YFSETQ. The ends were cut back, 0 bases at V and 4 bases at J, with 10 bases in the middle. The length of the CDR3 is 15 residues. CDR3 sequence reads: CASSLEVGGTGELFF. For the CDR3, the DNA is TGCGCCAGCAGCTTGGAGGTTGGTGGCACCGGGGAGCTGTTTTTT.

Of note for this clonotype: Germline is not matched at one junction end, which may reflect a read error. The chain uses TRBV6-4 and TRBJ2-1; TRBD1 aligns across 8 bases. Germline CDR1 and CDR2: MRHNA and SNTAGT. The CDR3 loop spans 16 amino acids. The DNA of the CDR3 is TGTTCCAGCAGTAATGGACAGGGACATCCCTACAATGAGCAGTTCTTC. Protein sequence: CSSSNGQGHPYNEQFF.

This chain uses TRBV29-1 with TRBJ1-4, with D hard to call. The length of the CDR3 is 13 residues. Germline-derived CDR1 and CDR2 are SQVTM and ANQGSEA. Trimming pared 3 bases from V and 7 bases from J, leaving 12 bases between. The DNA for the CDR3 is TGCAGCGTTGAGTCCAGGTTGAGTGAAAAACTGTTTTTT. Translated, it gives CSVESRLSEKLFF.

V gene TRBV7-8 combines with J gene TRBJ2-7; 9 bases agree with TRBD1. Germline loops: CDR1 SGHVS, CDR2 FQNEAQ. The trim removed 4 bases at V and 3 bases at J, leaving 1 base unmatched. The CDR3 runs 13 residues. The CDR3 nucleotides read TGTGCCAGCAGCTGGGGACAGGGCTACGAGCAGTACGTC. Translation gives CASSWGQGYEQYV.

V and J are TRBV7-2 and TRBJ2-3; 7 nucleotides line up with TRBD2. V lost 11 bases and J lost 2; bases outside the gene matches: 16. Germline CDR1 SGHTA, CDR2 FQGNSA. The length of the CDR3 is 16 residues. Here the CDR3 reads CASIDRWRGFTDTQYF. The CDR3 nucleotides read TGTGCCTCTATCGACCGATGGCGGGGGTTCACAGATACGCAGTATTTT. Together with reference TRBV7-2 and TRBJ2-3, the CDR3 gives the full variable domain: GAGVSQSPSNKVTEKGKDVELRCDPISGHTALYWYRQSLGQGLEFLIYFQGNSAPDKSGLPSDRFSAERTGGSVSTLTIQRTQQEDSAVYLCASIDRWRGFTDTQYFGPGTRLTVL.

The table lists this clonotype with a few counts. The chain uses TRBV20-1 and TRBJ2-6; the D is unclear. V was clipped by 3 bases and J by 0 bases, with 6 bases between them. The germline gives CDR1 DFQATT, CDR2 SNEGSKA (reference sequence). The CDR3 loop spans 14 amino acids. CDR3 amino acids: CSASEISGANVLTF. The CDR3, as DNA: TGCAGTGCTAGCGAGATCTCTGGGGCCAACGTCCTGACTTTC.

This clonotype was counted only a few times. The chain links TRBV12-3 or TRBV12-4 to TRBJ2-5; 8 bases are shared with TRBD2. V lost 2 bases and J lost 1; bases outside the gene matches: 6. The CDR3 has 16 residues. CDR3 coding DNA: TGTGCCAGCAGTTTACTGGCCGGGGGGGTCCAAGAGACCCAGTACTTC. This translates into CASSLLAGGVQETQYF.

This chain connects TRBV5-6 to TRBJ1-5, with D perhaps TRBD1 (5 bases). CDR3 length: 15 residues. Per the germline V gene, CDR1 is SGHDT and CDR2 is YYEEEE. Trimming pared 5 bases from V and 2 bases from J, leaving 14 bases between. This chain's CDR3 is CASSREGRGNQPQHF. The CDR3 nucleotides are TGTGCCAGCAGTAGAGAGGGCAGGGGCAATCAGCCCCAGCATTTT.